This T cell receptor beta chain was recorded in a study of Tregs in tolerant kidney transplant recipients. Sequencing used immunoSEQ multiplex PCR; TCRdb keeps in-frame clones, though not all of them. The sample holds about 110,000 clones, around 90% seen once. V shed 3 bases and J shed 4 bases, with 15 bases lying between them. Germline lookup yields CDR1 LGHNA and CDR2 YSLEER. The CDR3 length is 16 residues. The chain is built from TRBV4-3 and TRBJ1-4; possible D gene TRBD1, 5 bases. This TCR was sampled from a human donor who received a combined kidney and bone marrow transplant. Sequenced material: CD4+ T cells from blood, taken before the transplant. The CDR3 sequence: CASSQGQGRGNEKLFF. The CDR3 coding sequence is TGCGCCAGCAGCCAGGGTCAGGGAAGAGGTAATGAAAAACTGTTTTTT.